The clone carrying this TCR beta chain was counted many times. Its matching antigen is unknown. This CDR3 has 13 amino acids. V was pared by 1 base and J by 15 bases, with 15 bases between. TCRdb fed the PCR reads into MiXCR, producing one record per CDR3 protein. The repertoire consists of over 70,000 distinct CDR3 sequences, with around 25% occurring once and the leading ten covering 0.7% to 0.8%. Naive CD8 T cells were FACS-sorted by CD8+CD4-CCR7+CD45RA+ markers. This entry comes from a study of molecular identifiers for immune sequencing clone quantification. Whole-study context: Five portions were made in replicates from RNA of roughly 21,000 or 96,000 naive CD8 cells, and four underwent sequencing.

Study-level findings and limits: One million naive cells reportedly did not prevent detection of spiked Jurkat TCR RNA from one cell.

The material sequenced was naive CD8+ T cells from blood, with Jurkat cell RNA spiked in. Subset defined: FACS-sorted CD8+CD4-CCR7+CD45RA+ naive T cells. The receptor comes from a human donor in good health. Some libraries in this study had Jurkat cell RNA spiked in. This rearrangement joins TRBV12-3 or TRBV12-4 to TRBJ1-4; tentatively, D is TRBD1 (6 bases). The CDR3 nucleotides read TGTGCCAGCAGTTTAGGGGCAGGGGCAGGGATGTTTTTT. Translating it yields CASSLGAGAGMFF.